The source of this T cell receptor beta chain is a study of human T cells and chemical hapten exposure. CDR1 is MGHDK, CDR2 SYGVNS, per germline. CDR3 length: 15 residues. The V gene end was trimmed by 4 bases and the J gene end by 6 bases; junction bases not matched to a gene: 8. The time point denotes: patch test 3, about 24 weeks after DPC sensitization. Treatment specified: therapeutic diphenylcyclopropenone sensitization with weekly scalp DPC. This clonotype was observed at least ten times. TCRdb called the RACE reads again in MiXCR, with one record for every CDR3 protein. The sample has about 120,000 distinct CDR3 sequences, around 11% seen once.

The chain employs TRBV25-1 and TRBJ2-1; 8 bases line up with TRBD1. The specimen was whole blood, collected in connection with sensitization to the hapten diphenylcyclopropenone (DPC). The sequence came from a woman in her forties or fifties with alopecia areata. Some clones in this sample may be carry-over from other donors' samples. The CDR3 reads CASSGTGTGLNEQFF. The DNA of the CDR3 is TGTGCCAGCAGTGGGACCGGGACAGGACTCAATGAGCAGTTCTTC.